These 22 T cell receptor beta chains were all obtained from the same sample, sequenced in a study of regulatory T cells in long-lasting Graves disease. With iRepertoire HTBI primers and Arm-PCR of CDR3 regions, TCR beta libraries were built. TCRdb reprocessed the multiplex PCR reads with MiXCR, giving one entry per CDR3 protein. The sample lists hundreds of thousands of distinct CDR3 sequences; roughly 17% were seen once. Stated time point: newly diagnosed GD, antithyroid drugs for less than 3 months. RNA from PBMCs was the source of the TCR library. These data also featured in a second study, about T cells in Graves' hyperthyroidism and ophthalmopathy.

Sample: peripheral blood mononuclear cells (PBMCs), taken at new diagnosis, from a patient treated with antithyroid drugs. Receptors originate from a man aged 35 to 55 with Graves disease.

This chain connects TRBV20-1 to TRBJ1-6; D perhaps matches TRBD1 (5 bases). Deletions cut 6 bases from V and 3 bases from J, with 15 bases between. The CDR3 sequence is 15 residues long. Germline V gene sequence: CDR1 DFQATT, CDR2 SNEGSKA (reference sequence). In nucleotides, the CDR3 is TGCAGTGCCCCCCGGGACCGAATCTATAATTCACCCCTCCACTTT. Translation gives CSAPRDRIYNSPLHF.

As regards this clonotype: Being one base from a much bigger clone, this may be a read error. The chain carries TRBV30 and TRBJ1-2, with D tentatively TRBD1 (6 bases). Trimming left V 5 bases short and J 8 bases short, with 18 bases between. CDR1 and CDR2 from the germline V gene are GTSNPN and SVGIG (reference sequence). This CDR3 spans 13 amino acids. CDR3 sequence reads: CAWGLTGLEGYTF. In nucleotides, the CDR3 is TGTGCCTGGGGTCTCACAGGGCTGGAGGGCTACACCTTC.

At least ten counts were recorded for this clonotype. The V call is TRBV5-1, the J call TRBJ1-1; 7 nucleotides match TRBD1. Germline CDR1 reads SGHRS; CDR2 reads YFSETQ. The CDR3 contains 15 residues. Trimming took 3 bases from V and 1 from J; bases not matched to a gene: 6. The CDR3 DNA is TGCGCCAGCAGCTCGGACAGGATAACGAACACTGAAGCTTTCTTT. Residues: CASSSDRITNTEAFF.

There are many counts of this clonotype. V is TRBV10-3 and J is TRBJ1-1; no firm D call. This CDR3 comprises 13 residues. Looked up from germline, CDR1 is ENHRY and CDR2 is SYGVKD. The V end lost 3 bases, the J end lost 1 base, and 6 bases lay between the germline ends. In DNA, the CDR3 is TGTGCCATCAGTGAATGGGAGAACACTGAAGCTTTCTTT. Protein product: CAISEWENTEAFF.

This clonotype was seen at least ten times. CDR3 region: CASGDNRGTNTEAFF. The CDR3, as DNA: TGTGCCAGCGGCGACAACAGGGGAACGAACACTGAAGCTTTCTTT. The rearrangement uses TRBV2 and TRBJ1-1; TRBD1 agrees at 7 bases. V trimming: 8 bases; J trimming: 1 base; junction bases outside the gene matches: 10. The CDR3 contains 15 residues. Germline CDR1 SNHLY, CDR2 FYNNEI.

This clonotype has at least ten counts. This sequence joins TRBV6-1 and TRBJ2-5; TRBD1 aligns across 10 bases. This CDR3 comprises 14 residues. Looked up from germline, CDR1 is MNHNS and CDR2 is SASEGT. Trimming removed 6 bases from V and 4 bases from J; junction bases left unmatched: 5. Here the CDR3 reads CASRSGQGPETQYF. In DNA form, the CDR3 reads TGTGCCAGCAGATCGGGACAGGGGCCAGAGACCCAGTACTTC.

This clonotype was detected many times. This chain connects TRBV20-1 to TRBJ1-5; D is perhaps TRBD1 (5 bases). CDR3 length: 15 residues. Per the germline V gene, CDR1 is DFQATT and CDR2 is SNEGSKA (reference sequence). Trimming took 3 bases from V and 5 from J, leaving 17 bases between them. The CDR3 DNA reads TGCAGTGCTAGTGGGACGGTGGGATGGGATCAGCCCCAGCATTTT. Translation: CSASGTVGWDQPQHF.

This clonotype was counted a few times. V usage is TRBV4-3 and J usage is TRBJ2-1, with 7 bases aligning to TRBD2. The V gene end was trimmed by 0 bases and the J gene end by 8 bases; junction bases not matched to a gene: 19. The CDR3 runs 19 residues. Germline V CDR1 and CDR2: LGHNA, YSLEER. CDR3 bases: TGCGCCAGCAGCCAAGAATGGGCCGCGGGGAGCGGGGCGAGGGATGAGCAGTTCTTC. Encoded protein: CASSQEWAAGSGARDEQFF.

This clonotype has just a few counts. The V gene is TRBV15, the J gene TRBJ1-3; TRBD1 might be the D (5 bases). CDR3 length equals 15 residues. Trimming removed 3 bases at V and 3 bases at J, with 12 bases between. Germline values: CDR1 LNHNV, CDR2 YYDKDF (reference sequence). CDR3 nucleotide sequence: TGTGCCACCAGCAGGGCAGGGAGTAGTGGAAACACCATATATTTT. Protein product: CATSRAGSSGNTIYF.

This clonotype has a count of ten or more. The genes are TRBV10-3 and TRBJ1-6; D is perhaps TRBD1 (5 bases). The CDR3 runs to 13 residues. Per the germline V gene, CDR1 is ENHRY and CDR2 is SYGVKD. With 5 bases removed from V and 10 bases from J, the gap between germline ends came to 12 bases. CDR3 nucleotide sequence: TGTGCCATCAGTCGCGGCGGGGGATCACCCCTCCACTTT. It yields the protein CAISRGGGSPLHF.

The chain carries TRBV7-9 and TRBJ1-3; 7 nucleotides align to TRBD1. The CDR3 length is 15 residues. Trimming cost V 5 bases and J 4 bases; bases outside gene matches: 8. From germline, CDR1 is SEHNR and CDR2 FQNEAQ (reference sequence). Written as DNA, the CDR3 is TGTGCCAGCAGCCACGACAGGGTGTTGGGAAACACCATATATTTT. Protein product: CASSHDRVLGNTIYF.

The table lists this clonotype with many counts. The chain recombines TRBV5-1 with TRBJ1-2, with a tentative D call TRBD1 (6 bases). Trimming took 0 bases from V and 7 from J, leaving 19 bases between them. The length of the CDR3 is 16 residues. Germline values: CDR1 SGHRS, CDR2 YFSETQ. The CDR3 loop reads CASSLGPQGPNGGYTF. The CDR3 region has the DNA TGCGCCAGCAGCTTGGGCCCACAGGGCCCCAATGGTGGCTACACCTTC.

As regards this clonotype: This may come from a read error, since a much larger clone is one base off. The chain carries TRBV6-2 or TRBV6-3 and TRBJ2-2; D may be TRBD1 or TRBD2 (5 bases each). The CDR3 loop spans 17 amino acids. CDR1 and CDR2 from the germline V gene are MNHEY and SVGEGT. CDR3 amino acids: CAGSERALGVGTGELFF. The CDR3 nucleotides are TGTGCCGGCAGTGAGAGGGCCTTAGGGGTTGGCACCGGGGAGCTGTTTTTT.

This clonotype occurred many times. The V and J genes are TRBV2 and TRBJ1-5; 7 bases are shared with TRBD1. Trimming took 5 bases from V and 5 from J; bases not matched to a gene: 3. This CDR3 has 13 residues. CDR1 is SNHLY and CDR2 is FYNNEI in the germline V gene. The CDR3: CASSFDRDQPQHF. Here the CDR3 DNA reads TGTGCCAGCAGTTTTGACAGGGATCAGCCCCAGCATTTT. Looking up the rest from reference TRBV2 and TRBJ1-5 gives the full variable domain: EPEVTQTPSHQVTQMGQEVILRCVPISNHLYFYWYRQILGQKVEFLVSFYNNEISEKSEIFDDQFSVERPDGSNFTLKIRSTKLEDSAMYFCASSFDRDQPQHFGDGTRLSIL.

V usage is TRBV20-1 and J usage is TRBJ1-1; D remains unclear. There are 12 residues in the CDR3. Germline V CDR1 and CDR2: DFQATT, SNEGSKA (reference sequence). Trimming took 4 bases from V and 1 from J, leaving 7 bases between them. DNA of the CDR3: TGCAGTGCTACACAAGCGAACACTGAAGCTTTCTTT. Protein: CSATQANTEAFF.

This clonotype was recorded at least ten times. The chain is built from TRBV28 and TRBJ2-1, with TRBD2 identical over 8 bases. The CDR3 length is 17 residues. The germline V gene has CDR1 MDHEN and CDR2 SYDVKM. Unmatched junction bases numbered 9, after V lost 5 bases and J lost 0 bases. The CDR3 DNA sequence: TGTGCCAGCAGTACCTTTAGCGGGATGAGCTCCTACAATGAGCAGTTCTTC. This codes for CASSTFSGMSSYNEQFF. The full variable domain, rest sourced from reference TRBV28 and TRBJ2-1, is DVKVTQSSRYLVKRTGEKVFLECVQDMDHENMFWYRQDPGLGLRLIYFSYDVKMKEKGDIPEGYSVSREKKERFSLILESASTNQTSMYLCASSTFSGMSSYNEQFFGPGTRLTVL.

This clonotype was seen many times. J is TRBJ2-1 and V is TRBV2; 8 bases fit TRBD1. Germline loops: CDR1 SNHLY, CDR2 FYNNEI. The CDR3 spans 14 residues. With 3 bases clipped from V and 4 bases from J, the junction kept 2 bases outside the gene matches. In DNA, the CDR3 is TGTGCCAGCAGTGACAGGGGGCCATACAATGAGCAGTTCTTC. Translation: CASSDRGPYNEQFF.

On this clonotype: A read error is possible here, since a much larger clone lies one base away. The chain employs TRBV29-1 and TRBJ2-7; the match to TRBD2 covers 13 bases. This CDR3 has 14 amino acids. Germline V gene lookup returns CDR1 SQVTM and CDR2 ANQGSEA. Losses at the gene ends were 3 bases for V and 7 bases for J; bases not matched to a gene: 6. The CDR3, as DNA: TGCAGCGTTGATAGACTAGCGGGAGGCAATGAGCAGTACTTC. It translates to CSVDRLAGGNEQYF.

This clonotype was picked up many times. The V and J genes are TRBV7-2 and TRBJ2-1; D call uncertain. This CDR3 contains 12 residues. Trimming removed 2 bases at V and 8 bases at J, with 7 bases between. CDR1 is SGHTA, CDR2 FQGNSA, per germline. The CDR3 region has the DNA TGTGCCAGCAGCTTAACAAAGGATGAGCAGTTCTTC. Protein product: CASSLTKDEQFF.

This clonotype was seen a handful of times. In nucleotides, the CDR3 is TGTGCCAGCTCACCCGGACAGGGGTGGAGCTCACCCCTCCACTTT. The encoded protein is CASSPGQGWSSPLHF. The rearrangement links TRBV18 to TRBJ1-6; 9 bases fit TRBD1. The ends lost 3 bases at V and 10 bases at J; junction bases unmatched: 7. The CDR3 length is 15 residues. The germline gives CDR1 KGHSH, CDR2 LQKENI.

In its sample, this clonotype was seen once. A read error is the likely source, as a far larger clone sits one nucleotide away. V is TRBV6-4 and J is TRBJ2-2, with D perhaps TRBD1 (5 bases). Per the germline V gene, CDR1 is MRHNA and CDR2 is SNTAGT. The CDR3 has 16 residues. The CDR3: CASSYSAGINSGELFF. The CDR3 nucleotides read TGTGCCAGCAGTTACTCGGCAGGGATTAATTCCGGGGAGCTGTTTTTT.

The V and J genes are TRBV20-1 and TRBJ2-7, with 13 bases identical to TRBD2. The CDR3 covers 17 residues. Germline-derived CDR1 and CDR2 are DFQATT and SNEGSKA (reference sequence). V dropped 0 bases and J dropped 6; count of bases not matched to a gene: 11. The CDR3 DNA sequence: TGCAGTGCTAGAGATTTAGGACTAGCGGGGGTTTCTGGCGAGCAGTACTTC. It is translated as CSARDLGLAGVSGEQYF.